The 20 T cell receptor beta chains below were found in one sample sequenced in a study of T cells in Graves' hyperthyroidism and ophthalmopathy. RNA transcripts yielded amplified TCR beta CDR3 regions. First-round RT-PCR with HTBI primers amplified the TCR CDR3 region. A single record per CDR3 protein comes from TCRdb applying MiXCR to the multiplex PCR reads. The sample has more than 300,000 distinct CDR3 sequences; 17% are singletons. Sequenced material: blood. These receptors all stem from a woman aged 25 to 45 with Graves' hyperthyroidism that later progressed to Graves' ophthalmopathy.

This chain uses TRBV6-6 with TRBJ2-1; unclear D gene. Trimming removed 2 bases at V and 5 bases at J, with 10 bases between. The germline CDR1 and CDR2 sequences are MNHNY and SVGAGI (reference sequence). This CDR3 is built from 14 residues. CDR3 sequence reads: CASSYRGAHNEQFF. The CDR3 DNA sequence: TGTGCCAGCAGTTACCGCGGCGCACACAATGAGCAGTTCTTC.

This clonotype came up many times. The chain employs TRBV11-2 and TRBJ2-7, with a tentative D call TRBD1 (6 bases). The CDR3 contains 13 residues. Deletions cut 4 bases from V and 3 bases from J, with 10 bases between. Germline-derived CDR1 and CDR2 are SGHAT and FQNNGV. CDR3 amino acids: CASSSRDNYEQYF. The CDR3 DNA follows: TGTGCCAGCAGCTCCCGGGACAACTACGAGCAGTACTTC.

The chain has TRBV7-9 and TRBJ2-2; D ambiguous. Trimming took off 4 bases at V and 1 base at J, with 19 bases between the two ends. The CDR3 runs to 18 residues. CDR1 and CDR2 (germline): SEHNR, FQNEAQ (reference sequence). CDR3 in DNA: TGTGCCAGCAGCTACCCCGGACGGAACATTGAGAACACCGGGGAGCTGTTTTTT. This codes for CASSYPGRNIENTGELFF.

This clonotype has a count of ten or more. The chain links TRBV20-1 to TRBJ2-5; D possibly corresponds to TRBD1 (6 bases). The CDR3 spans 13 residues. The V gene lost 4 bases and the J gene lost 5 bases, with 14 bases spanning the gap. Per germline, CDR1 DFQATT and CDR2 SNEGSKA (reference sequence). CDR3 in amino acids: CSAKQGFGETQYF. As DNA, the CDR3 is TGCAGTGCTAAACAGGGTTTCGGGGAGACCCAGTACTTC.

At least ten counts were recorded for this clonotype. The chain recombines TRBV2 with TRBJ1-2; 7 bases map to TRBD1. J was trimmed by 7 bases and V by 6 bases; bases with no gene match: 5. CDR1 is SNHLY, CDR2 FYNNEI, per germline. The CDR3 runs 12 residues. CDR3 sequence (DNA): TGTGCCAGCAGGCCGGGACAGTTTGGCTACACCTTC. This gives the protein CASRPGQFGYTF.

A note on this clonotype: Possible read error: a much larger clone is one base away. The V gene is TRBV20-1, the J gene TRBJ1-5, with D possibly being TRBD1 (6 bases). Germline V gene data show CDR1 as DFQATT and CDR2 as SNEGSKA (reference sequence). The CDR3 is 16 residues long. With 5 bases removed from V and 0 bases from J, the gap between germline ends came to 17 bases. The CDR3 DNA sequence: TGCAGTGCTTCTGAGACAGGACGGAGTAGCAATCAGCCCCAGCATTTT. Encoded protein: CSASETGRSSNQPQHF.

V usage is TRBV6-1 and J usage is TRBJ2-3; no firm D call. Germline CDR1 is MNHNS and CDR2 is SASEGT. Trimming took off 2 bases at V and 2 bases at J, with 14 bases between the two ends. CDR3 length: 16 amino acids. The DNA for the CDR3 is TGTGCCAGCAGTGAAAGCCAGGTTCGGATCACAGATACGCAGTATTTT. Amino acids: CASSESQVRITDTQYF.

This clonotype has just a few counts. V gene TRBV27 combines with J gene TRBJ2-1; tentatively, D is TRBD2 (6 bases). CDR3 length equals 17 residues. V was pared by 1 base and J by 0 bases, with 13 bases between. Per the germline V gene, CDR1 is MNHEY and CDR2 is SMNVEV (reference sequence). CDR3 in DNA: TGTGCCAGCAGTTTATACGGAGGGGTTTACTCCTACAATGAGCAGTTCTTC. Translation: CASSLYGGVYSYNEQFF.

This clonotype was detected ten times or more. This sequence joins TRBV5-1 and TRBJ1-1; no firm D call. This CDR3 has 14 amino acids. Germline V CDR1 and CDR2: SGHRS, YFSETQ. V was clipped by 0 bases and J by 1 base, with 7 bases between them. CDR3 region: CASSLGQTNTEAFF. Here the CDR3 DNA reads TGCGCCAGCAGCTTGGGCCAAACGAACACTGAAGCTTTCTTT.

J is TRBJ2-1 and V is TRBV11-3; unclear D gene. Germline assignment: CDR1 SGHNT and CDR2 YENEEA. There are 15 residues in the CDR3. V was cut by 5 bases and J by 3 bases, with 14 bases left in between. CDR3 region: CASSLYSYGYNEQFF. The CDR3 DNA follows: TGTGCCAGCAGCCTCTATTCTTACGGCTACAATGAGCAGTTCTTC.

This clonotype was seen many times. The genes are TRBV19 and TRBJ1-2, with D uncertain. Germline CDR1 is LNHDA and CDR2 is SQIVND (reference sequence). Trimming cost V 3 bases and J 4 bases, with 9 bases left between them. The CDR3 consists of 13 residues. The CDR3 DNA sequence: TGTGCCAGTAGTATCCAGGCCGTCTATGGCTACACCTTC. Translating it yields CASSIQAVYGYTF. The complete variable domain, with remaining parts taken from reference TRBV19 and TRBJ1-2, reads DGGITQSPKYLFRKEGQNVTLSCEQNLNHDAMYWYRQDPGQGLRLIYYSQIVNDFQKGDIAEGYSVSREKKESFPLTVTSAQKNPTAFYLCASSIQAVYGYTFGSGTRLTVV.

This chain uses TRBV5-1 with TRBJ2-5; D may be TRBD1 (5 bases). Trimming removed 4 bases from V and 2 bases from J, with 15 bases in between. This CDR3 region has 15 residues. Germline loops: CDR1 SGHRS, CDR2 YFSETQ. CDR3 sequence reads: CASSLSREPQETQYF. Written as DNA, the CDR3 is TGCGCCAGCAGCCTTTCCAGGGAACCGCAAGAGACCCAGTACTTC.

Details on this clonotype: With a much larger clone just one base away, this may be a read error. The chain has TRBV19 and TRBJ2-3, with D perhaps matching TRBD2 (6 bases). CDR1 and CDR2 (germline): LNHDA, SQIVND (reference sequence). The CDR3 sequence is 14 residues long. V was trimmed by 6 bases and J by 4 bases, leaving 14 bases between them. The CDR3 spells CASRVGGSADTQYF. The CDR3 region has the DNA TGTGCCAGTAGGGTGGGAGGAAGCGCAGATACGCAGTATTTT.

This clonotype was recorded many times. The CDR3 DNA is TGCGCCAGCAGTGAGAGAAGACAGGGGGCTATGAATAGCAATCAGCCCCAGCATTTT. Translating it yields CASSERRQGAMNSNQPQHF. This chain connects TRBV10-2 to TRBJ1-5; TRBD1 matches at 10 bases. Germline trimming cut 2 bases from V and 0 bases from J; bases unmatched to any gene: 10. CDR3 length: 19 amino acids. Germline CDR1 and CDR2: WSHSY and SAAADI.

This clonotype was observed a handful of times. The chain links TRBV28 to TRBJ2-3, with no clear D. Trimming pared 6 bases from V and 2 bases from J, leaving 15 bases between. This CDR3 is 15 amino acids long. CDR1 is MDHEN and CDR2 is SYDVKM in the germline V gene. CDR3 DNA: TGTGCCAGCAGCCCTGGCCGGGCGGTCACAGATACGCAGTATTTT. Amino acid sequence: CASSPGRAVTDTQYF.

This clonotype was observed many times. The genes are TRBV28 and TRBJ1-2, with D tentatively TRBD1 (5 bases). This CDR3 is built from 15 residues. V was shortened by 2 bases and J by 4 bases, with 14 bases between the two germline ends. Germline CDR1 is MDHEN and CDR2 is SYDVKM. The CDR3 DNA follows: TGTGCCAGCAGTTTAGGGATCGCAGACAGCTATGGCTACACCTTC. It translates to CASSLGIADSYGYTF.

The chain employs TRBV19 and TRBJ1-1; TRBD1 agrees at 8 bases. The CDR3 runs 14 residues. CDR1 is LNHDA and CDR2 is SQIVND in the germline V gene (reference sequence). V lost 6 bases and J lost 1; bases outside the gene matches: 4. The CDR3 sequence: CASSVDRENTEAFF. The CDR3 DNA follows: TGTGCCAGTAGCGTGGACAGGGAGAACACTGAAGCTTTCTTT.

The chain links TRBV10-3 to TRBJ2-3, with D unresolved. CDR3 length equals 16 residues. V dropped 0 bases and J dropped 1 base, with 11 bases sitting between them. The germline V gene has CDR1 ENHRY and CDR2 SYGVKD. CDR3 coding DNA: TGTGCCATCAGTGAGTCCTGGGAACGGGGCACAGATACGCAGTATTTT. Its protein product is CAISESWERGTDTQYF.

The gene calls are TRBV5-1 and TRBJ1-4; TRBD1 matches at 8 bases. The CDR3 consists of 19 residues. With V trimmed by 4 bases and J by 6 bases, 20 bases remained unmatched. Germline loops: CDR1 SGHRS, CDR2 YFSETQ. The CDR3 DNA is TGCGCCAGCAGCCAATTAACGAACACACCGGACAGGGCGGATGAAAAACTGTTTTTT. It specifies CASSQLTNTPDRADEKLFF.

This clonotype was seen a few times. The chain couples TRBV20-1 to TRBJ1-2; 7 bases line up with TRBD1. CDR3 length: 15 amino acids. V lost 0 bases, J lost 6 bases, and 10 bases stayed unmatched. In germline, CDR1 is DFQATT, CDR2 SNEGSKA (reference sequence). The CDR3 sequence is CSARDSQGDLNGYTF. CDR3 sequence (DNA): TGCAGTGCTAGAGATAGCCAGGGGGATTTGAATGGCTACACCTTC.